This T cell receptor beta chain appears in the sequencing data of a study of shared clonotypes between healthy human individuals. The study, taken as a whole, reports: Generally, naive subsets (rather than memory subsets) showed larger estimated richness.

The CDR3 consists of 16 residues. The V and J ends lost 5 bases and 0 bases respectively, with 15 bases between them. Germline lookup yields CDR1 SEHNR and CDR2 FQNEAQ (reference sequence). CD45RO-negative, CCR7-positively selected cells formed the naive CD8 fraction, excluding terminally differentiated effector memory CD45RA+ cells. At deep level, the assay was performed. Repertoires were generated with immunoSEQ multiplex PCR, while TCRdb's copy carries only in-frame clones and drops some. Counted here are 2 million to 2.5 million clones, about 95% occurring once; the ten biggest clones make up roughly 1%. For this clone: What it binds is not known.

The chain recombines TRBV7-9 with TRBJ2-3; tentative D call: TRBD1 (6 bases). Sequenced sample: naive CD8+ T cells sorted from blood. The clonotype comes from a man between 18 and 29 years old in good health. Here the CDR3 reads CASSESGVLSTDTQYF. In DNA, the CDR3 is TGTGCCAGCAGCGAATCAGGGGTCCTTAGCACAGATACGCAGTATTTT.